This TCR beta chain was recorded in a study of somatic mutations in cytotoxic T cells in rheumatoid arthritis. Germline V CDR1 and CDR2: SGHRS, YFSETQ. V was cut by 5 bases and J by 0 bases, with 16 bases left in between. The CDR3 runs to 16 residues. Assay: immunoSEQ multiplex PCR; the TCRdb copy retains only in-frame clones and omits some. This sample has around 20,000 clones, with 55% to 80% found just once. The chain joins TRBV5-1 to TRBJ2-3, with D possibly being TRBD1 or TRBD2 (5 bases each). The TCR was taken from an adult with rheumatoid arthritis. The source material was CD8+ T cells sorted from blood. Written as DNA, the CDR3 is TGCGCCAGCAGTGGCCCGGGGCAGACAAGCACAGATACGCAGTATTTT. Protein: CASSGPGQTSTDTQYF.